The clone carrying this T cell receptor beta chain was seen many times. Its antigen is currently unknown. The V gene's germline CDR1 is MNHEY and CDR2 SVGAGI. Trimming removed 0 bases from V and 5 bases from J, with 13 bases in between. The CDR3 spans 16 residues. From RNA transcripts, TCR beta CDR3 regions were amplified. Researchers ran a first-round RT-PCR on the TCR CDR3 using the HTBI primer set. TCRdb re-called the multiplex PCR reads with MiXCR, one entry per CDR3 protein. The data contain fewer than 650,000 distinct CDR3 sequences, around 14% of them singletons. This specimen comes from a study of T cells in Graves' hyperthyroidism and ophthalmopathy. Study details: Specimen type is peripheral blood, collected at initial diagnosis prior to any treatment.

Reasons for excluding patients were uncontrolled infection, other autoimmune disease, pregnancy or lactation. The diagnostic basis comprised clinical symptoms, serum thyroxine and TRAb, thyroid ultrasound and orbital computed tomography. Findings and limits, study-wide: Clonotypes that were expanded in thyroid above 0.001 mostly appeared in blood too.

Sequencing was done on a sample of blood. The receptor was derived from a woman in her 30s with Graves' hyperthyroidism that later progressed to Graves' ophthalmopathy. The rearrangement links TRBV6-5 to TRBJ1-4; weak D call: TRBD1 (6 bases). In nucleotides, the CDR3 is TGTGCCAGCAGTTACTCGACCGGGGGCTGGAATGAAAAACTGTTTTTT. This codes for CASSYSTGGWNEKLFF.